One sample yielded the 32 T cell receptor beta chains listed below, sequenced in a study of cytomegalovirus exposure and HLA in healthy donors. PCR amplification relied on 60 Vbeta primers (plus 13 Jbeta primers). Repertoires were generated with immunoSEQ multiplex PCR, while TCRdb's copy carries only in-frame clones and drops some. Of over 150,000 clones listed, approximately 67% are singletons. The sequencing sample was made of PBMCs. All receptors derive from a young woman in good health and CMV-seropositive.

There are a few counts of this clone. V usage is TRBV7-2 and J usage is TRBJ1-1; D may be TRBD1 (5 bases). This CDR3 spans 14 amino acids. The V and J ends lost 1 base and 5 bases respectively, with 11 bases between them. The germline V gene has CDR1 SGHTA and CDR2 FQGNSA. The CDR3 DNA follows: TGTGCCAGCAGCTTAGTAACAGGTGAGACTGAAGCTTTCTTT. It encodes CASSLVTGETEAFF.

This chain uses TRBV11-2 with TRBJ2-5; D may be TRBD1 (6 bases). V lost 8 bases and J lost 2, with 15 bases in between. The germline CDR1 and CDR2 sequences are SGHAT and FQNNGV. This CDR3 region has 14 residues. For the CDR3, the DNA is TGTGCCAGCCTCAGGGGCAGTCTGCAAGAGACCCAGTACTTC. This gives the protein CASLRGSLQETQYF.

This clone was picked up one time. V and J are TRBV15 and TRBJ2-5, with 9 nucleotides matching TRBD1. With V trimmed by 1 base and J by 7 bases, 7 bases remained unmatched. Germline CDR1 and CDR2: LNHNV and YYDKDF (reference sequence). This CDR3 is 15 amino acids long. CDR3 region: CATSRGGTGLWTQYF. DNA of the CDR3: TGTGCCACCAGCAGAGGGGGGACAGGGTTGTGGACCCAGTACTTC.

J is TRBJ1-5 and V is TRBV27; TRBD1 agrees at 7 bases. The V gene's germline CDR1 is MNHEY and CDR2 SMNVEV (reference sequence). CDR3 size: 13 residues. The J segment lost 10 bases and the V segment lost 5 bases, leaving 8 bases of the junction unmatched. The CDR3 bases are TGTGCCAGCAGTCGAAACTGGGACAGCCCCCAGCATTTT. Translating it yields CASSRNWDSPQHF.

CDR3 amino acids: CASSMFFRDTEAFF. The CDR3 DNA sequence: TGTGCCAGTAGTATGTTTTTCAGGGACACTGAAGCTTTCTTT. The rearrangement uses TRBV19 and TRBJ1-1, with a weak D call TRBD1 (5 bases). This CDR3 region has 14 residues. Trimming left V 3 bases short and J 3 bases short, with 11 bases between. Germline CDR1 LNHDA, CDR2 SQIVND (reference sequence).

This clone was recorded a few times. V gene TRBV5-1 combines with J gene TRBJ1-4, with D tentatively TRBD1 (5 bases). CDR3 length: 14 amino acids. CDR1 and CDR2 from the germline V gene are SGHRS and YFSETQ. With 6 bases removed from V and 4 bases from J, the gap between germline ends came to 13 bases. The CDR3 coding sequence is TGCGCCAGCACCCCTGGGGCCCTTAATGAAAAACTGTTTTTT. Amino acid sequence: CASTPGALNEKLFF.

The chain couples TRBV5-6 to TRBJ1-1; no clear D. Germline-derived CDR1 and CDR2 are SGHDT and YYEEEE. The CDR3 consists of 11 residues. V lost 1 base and J 7 bases, leaving 5 bases between the germline ends. For the CDR3, the DNA is TGTGCCAGCAGCTTGTCAGGTGAAGCTTTCTTT. Translated: CASSLSGEAFF.

With respect to this clone: One end of the junction varies from germline; a read error may be responsible. The CDR3 nucleotides read TGTTCCAGCAGCTACGACATAAATGGCTACACCTTC. Residues: CSSSYDINGYTF. This sequence joins TRBV7-9 and TRBJ1-2, with D unresolved. The length of the CDR3 is 12 residues. CDR1 is SEHNR, CDR2 FQNEAQ, per germline (reference sequence). Complete variable domain (other parts from reference TRBV7-9 and TRBJ1-2): DTGVSQNPRHKITKRGQNVTFRCDPISEHNRLYWYRQTLGQGPEFLTYFQNEAQLEKSRLLSDRFSAERPKGSFSTLEIQRTEQGDSAMYLCSSSYDINGYTFGSGTRLTVV.

V and J are TRBV19 and TRBJ1-2, with TRBD1 identical over 7 bases. V lost 5 bases to trimming and J lost 2 bases; unmatched junction nucleotides: 2. The CDR3 is 13 amino acids. CDR1 is LNHDA and CDR2 is SQIVND in the germline V gene (reference sequence). The CDR3 loop is CASSSQGNYGYTF. CDR3 nucleotide sequence: TGTGCCAGTAGTTCACAGGGGAACTATGGCTACACCTTC.

CDR3 in DNA: TGTGCCAGCAGCCGACTAGAAGGAGAGACCCAGTACTTC. It is translated as CASSRLEGETQYF. V is TRBV4-2 and J is TRBJ2-5; TRBD2 is a possible D gene (6 bases). The germline V gene encodes CDR1 LGHNA and CDR2 YNFKEQ. This CDR3 is 13 amino acids long. V dropped 4 bases and J dropped 4 bases, with 10 bases sitting between them.

This chain's CDR3 is CASRDTGYTF. The CDR3 DNA is TGTGCCAGCAGGGACACTGGCTACACCTTC. V gene TRBV2 combines with J gene TRBJ1-2, with D perhaps matching TRBD1 (5 bases). The CDR3 spans 10 residues. Trimming left V 6 bases short and J 7 bases short, with 6 bases between. Germline values: CDR1 SNHLY, CDR2 FYNNEI. The variable domain in full, with the rest retrieved from reference TRBV2 and TRBJ1-2, is EPEVTQTPSHQVTQMGQEVILRCVPISNHLYFYWYRQILGQKVEFLVSFYNNEISEKSEIFDDQFSVERPDGSNFTLKIRSTKLEDSAMYFCASRDTGYTFGSGTRLTVV.

This clone has more than one count but fewer than ten. The V call is TRBV7-9, the J call TRBJ2-5; 11 nucleotides align to TRBD2. The last part of the DNA fits TRBJ2-7 better; the J call may be wrong. Looked up from germline, CDR1 is SEHNR and CDR2 is FQNEAQ (reference sequence). This CDR3 comprises 16 residues. This CDR3 is CASSHQLAGEPYEQYF. The CDR3 nucleotides are TGTGCCAGCAGTCATCAACTAGCGGGAGAGCCCTACGAGCAGTACTTC.

This clone turned up a few times. This chain joins TRBV13 and TRBJ2-1, with D possibly TRBD2 on 6 matching bases. V was cut by 1 base and J by 2 bases, with 18 bases left in between. The CDR3 length is 18 residues. Germline V CDR1 and CDR2: PRHDT, FYEKMQ (reference sequence). The CDR3 loop reads CASSLDATGAGTYNEQFF. The CDR3 DNA follows: TGTGCCAGCAGCTTAGACGCCACGGGTGCGGGAACCTACAATGAGCAGTTCTTC. Together with reference TRBV13 and TRBJ2-1, the CDR3 gives the full variable domain: AAGVIQSPRHLIKEKRETATLKCYPIPRHDTVYWYQQGPGQDPQFLISFYEKMQSDKGSIPDRFSAQQFSDYHSELNMSSLELGDSALYFCASSLDATGAGTYNEQFFGPGTRLTVL.

The chain couples TRBV6-1 to TRBJ1-5, with unresolved D. Per germline, CDR1 MNHNS and CDR2 SASEGT. Deletions cut 1 base from V and 3 bases from J, with 4 bases between. There are 13 residues in the CDR3. The CDR3 protein is CASSEVNNQPQHF. The CDR3, as DNA: TGTGCCAGCAGTGAAGTAAACAATCAGCCCCAGCATTTT.

This sequence joins TRBV2 and TRBJ2-3; 10 nucleotides match TRBD2. Trimming took 6 bases from V and 9 from J; bases not matched to a gene: 15. The CDR3 spans 16 residues. CDR1 is SNHLY and CDR2 is FYNNEI in the germline V gene. The CDR3 protein is CASSGRLAGYTETQYF. The CDR3 nucleotides read TGTGCCAGCAGCGGCAGACTAGCGGGTTACACCGAGACGCAGTATTTT. The whole variable domain, filled in from reference TRBV2 and TRBJ2-3, reads EPEVTQTPSHQVTQMGQEVILRCVPISNHLYFYWYRQILGQKVEFLVSFYNNEISEKSEIFDDQFSVERPDGSNFTLKIRSTKLEDSAMYFCASSGRLAGYTETQYFGPGTRLTVL.

The V and J genes are TRBV28 and TRBJ2-5; D gene unclear. The better agreement between TRBJ2-7 and the DNA end casts doubt on the J call. CDR3 length: 13 residues. CDR1 is MDHEN and CDR2 is SYDVKM in the germline V gene. The CDR3 loop reads CASSLLNPYEQYF. CDR3 coding DNA: TGTGCCAGCAGTTTATTAAATCCCTACGAGCAGTACTTC.

As for this clone: An end of the junction does not agree with germline; a read error may underlie this. The J gene is TRBJ1-2, the V gene TRBV7-9, with TRBD1 matching 7 bases. There are 12 residues in the CDR3. The germline gives CDR1 SEHNR, CDR2 FQNEAQ (reference sequence). The CDR3 here is CASSQGDSYSSF. The CDR3, as DNA: TGTGCCAGCAGCCAGGGGGACAGCTACTCCAGCTTC. The full variable domain, rest sourced from reference TRBV7-9 and TRBJ1-2, is DTGVSQNPRHKITKRGQNVTFRCDPISEHNRLYWYRQTLGQGPEFLTYFQNEAQLEKSRLLSDRFSAERPKGSFSTLEIQRTEQGDSAMYLCASSQGDSYSSFGSGTRLTVV.

This chain uses TRBV27 with TRBJ2-7, with D possibly TRBD2 on 6 matching bases. The length of the CDR3 is 16 residues. Germline V gene sequence: CDR1 MNHEY, CDR2 SMNVEV (reference sequence). V was pared by 0 bases and J by 5 bases, with 17 bases between. The CDR3 loop reads CASSLSPLTSIHEQYF. The CDR3 coding sequence is TGTGCCAGCAGTTTATCTCCCCTGACTAGTATCCACGAGCAGTACTTC.

V is TRBV18 and J is TRBJ2-1, with a weak D call TRBD1 (7 bases). This CDR3 spans 14 amino acids. Trimming stripped 3 bases from V and 10 bases from J, with 16 bases between. CDR1 is KGHSH, CDR2 LQKENI, per germline. CDR3 sequence reads: CASSPSGQGGEQFF. The CDR3 coding sequence is TGTGCCAGCTCACCCTCCGGTCAGGGGGGAGAGCAGTTCTTC.

The V gene is TRBV2, the J gene TRBJ1-1; 9 nucleotides align to TRBD1. V was clipped by 6 bases and J by 2 bases; unmatched bases: 7. Per the germline V gene, CDR1 is SNHLY and CDR2 is FYNNEI. The CDR3 spans 15 residues. The DNA for the CDR3 is TGTGCCAGCAGGGGATCAACAGGGGGCAACACTGAAGCTTTCTTT. Translated: CASRGSTGGNTEAFF.

The chain joins TRBV7-2 to TRBJ2-1; possible D gene TRBD2, 6 bases. With 6 bases removed from V and 0 bases from J, the gap between germline ends came to 9 bases. The CDR3 runs to 14 residues. Germline values: CDR1 SGHTA, CDR2 FQGNSA. The CDR3, as DNA: TGTGCCAGCAGGCCTAGCGCCTCCTACAATGAGCAGTTCTTC. Translation: CASRPSASYNEQFF.

The V call is TRBV7-9, the J call TRBJ1-6; D perhaps matches TRBD1 (5 bases). This CDR3 is built from 15 residues. Germline assignment: CDR1 SEHNR and CDR2 FQNEAQ (reference sequence). V dropped 6 bases and J dropped 9 bases, with 18 bases sitting between them. The chain's CDR3 is CASRLSSGGSSPLHF. The CDR3 DNA is TGTGCCAGCAGACTGTCGAGCGGGGGGAGTTCACCCCTCCACTTT.

V gene TRBV7-9 combines with J gene TRBJ1-5; possibly TRBD1 for D (6 bases). Trimming left V 5 bases short and J 5 bases short, with 22 bases between. The CDR3 sequence is 17 residues long. Germline V gene data show CDR1 as SEHNR and CDR2 as FQNEAQ (reference sequence). The CDR3 DNA follows: TGTGCCAGCAGCAAACAGGGTTTTTGGGGTATCGATCAGCCCCAGCATTTT. This gives the protein CASSKQGFWGIDQPQHF.

The rearrangement links TRBV27 to TRBJ1-3; the D gene is possibly TRBD1 (5 bases). Germline-derived CDR1 and CDR2 are MNHEY and SMNVEV (reference sequence). The CDR3 runs to 15 residues. V was pared by 2 bases and J by 0 bases, with 8 bases between. CDR3 nucleotides: TGTGCCAGCAGTTTAGTAGGACACTCTGGAAACACCATATATTTT. Translating it yields CASSLVGHSGNTIYF.

The rearrangement joins TRBV27 to TRBJ2-7; 9 nucleotides agree with TRBD2. Germline CDR1 MNHEY, CDR2 SMNVEV (reference sequence). V trimming: 2 bases; J trimming: 2 bases; junction bases outside the gene matches: 7. This CDR3 comprises 16 residues. The CDR3 DNA follows: TGTGCCAGCAGTTTAGGGCGGGCTAGCGGGGCCTACGAGCAGTACTTC. Amino acid sequence: CASSLGRASGAYEQYF.

The J gene is TRBJ1-2, the V gene TRBV29-1, with 7 bases identical to TRBD1. Germline-derived CDR1 and CDR2 are SQVTM and ANQGSEA. This CDR3 has 14 amino acids. V was pared by 4 bases and J by 2 bases, with 7 bases of the junction left unmatched. In DNA form, the CDR3 reads TGCAGCGTTGCCCGGGACAGTCTGAACTATGGCTACACCTTC. This translates into CSVARDSLNYGYTF.

This clone was picked up one time. CDR3 bases: TGTGCCAGCAGCCGTAACCGGGACAGCTACCGGAGGGGTTCCTACGAGCAGTACTTC. Translating gives CASSRNRDSYRRGSYEQYF. The chain couples TRBV27 to TRBJ2-7; tentative D call: TRBD1 (7 bases). CDR3 length equals 19 residues. Germline V gene lookup returns CDR1 MNHEY and CDR2 SMNVEV (reference sequence). V was trimmed by 6 bases and J by 1 base, leaving 28 bases between them.

This clone came up once. V usage is TRBV27 and J usage is TRBJ2-1, with D perhaps matching TRBD2 (7 bases). V lost 2 bases to trimming and J lost 3 bases, with 11 bases between them. Germline loops: CDR1 MNHEY, CDR2 SMNVEV (reference sequence). The CDR3 sequence is 15 residues long. The CDR3 region has the DNA TGTGCCAGCAGTTTAGGGGGGGCTGGCTACAATGAGCAGTTCTTC. This encodes CASSLGGAGYNEQFF.

J is TRBJ1-1 and V is TRBV6-1; 9 positions match TRBD1. This CDR3 has 14 residues. J was trimmed by 5 bases and V by 6 bases; bases with no gene match: 7. Per germline, CDR1 MNHNS and CDR2 SASEGT. In DNA form, the CDR3 reads TGTGCCAGCAGGCCGGGACAGGGAAATACTGAAGCTTTCTTT. It codes for CASRPGQGNTEAFF.

The J gene is TRBJ2-2, the V gene TRBV9; D is unresolved. In germline, CDR1 is SGDLS, CDR2 YYNGEE. The CDR3 has 12 residues. The V gene lost 4 bases and the J gene lost 7 bases, with 8 bases spanning the gap. The CDR3 region is CASSRVGGELFF. The CDR3 coding sequence is TGTGCCAGCAGCCGGGTTGGCGGGGAGCTGTTTTTT.

The chain employs TRBV7-8 and TRBJ2-5; D is ambiguous. The J call is uncertain, as TRBJ2-7 better fits the DNA end. The CDR3 covers 17 residues. Germline CDR1 and CDR2: SGHVS and FQNEAQ. CDR3: CASSLESAVPRTYEQYF. CDR3 sequence (DNA): TGTGCCAGCAGCTTAGAATCCGCGGTGCCCCGAACCTACGAGCAGTACTTC.

This clone was seen only once. This chain joins TRBV9 and TRBJ2-5; D gene uncertain. V shed 4 bases and J shed 2 bases, with 3 bases lying between them. The CDR3 totals 11 residues. Germline-derived CDR1 and CDR2 are SGDLS and YYNGEE. CDR3 sequence: CASSLQETQYF. The CDR3 DNA follows: TGTGCCAGCAGCTTACAAGAGACCCAGTACTTC.